Presented here are 5 T cell receptor beta chains from one specimen sequenced in a study of technical replicates of blood from a handful of donors. The repertoire was sequenced with immunoSEQ multiplex PCR; TCRdb's copy has only in-frame clones and lacks some. The table includes about 75,000 clones, roughly 89% detected once. Sequenced input: T cells isolated from PBMCs. These receptors all come from a human donor in good health. Some clones in this sample may be carry-over from other donors' samples.

The CDR3 coding sequence is TGTGCCAGCAGGGGGACCGGGACTAGCGGGTTTGGTGGGGCCAACGTCCTGACTTTC. Translated, it gives CASRGTGTSGFGGANVLTF. This chain uses TRBV27 with TRBJ2-6, with 12 nucleotides matching TRBD2. The junction had 12 bases not matched to a gene; V was cut back by 6 bases and J by 3 bases. This CDR3 comprises 19 residues. Looked up from germline, CDR1 is MNHEY and CDR2 is SMNVEV (reference sequence).

The chain has TRBV18 and TRBJ1-5; 7 positions match TRBD1. The ends lost 6 bases at V and 6 bases at J; junction bases unmatched: 8. Per germline, CDR1 KGHSH and CDR2 LQKENI. The CDR3 runs to 14 residues. CDR3 DNA: TGTGCCAGCTCCCGGGAGGGGGCAAGTCAGCCCCAGCATTTT. It yields the protein CASSREGASQPQHF.

The J gene is TRBJ1-1, the V gene TRBV9; D unresolved. Germline V gene sequence: CDR1 SGDLS, CDR2 YYNGEE. Trimming left V 0 bases short and J 4 bases short, with 7 bases between. This CDR3 comprises 13 residues. Here the CDR3 DNA reads TGTGCCAGCAGCGTAGATCCCGGCACTGAAGCTTTCTTT. Protein sequence: CASSVDPGTEAFF. Full variable domain (remainder filled in from reference TRBV9 and TRBJ1-1): DSGVTQTPKHLITATGQRVTLRCSPRSGDLSVYWYQQSLDQGLQFLIQYYNGEERAKGNILERFSAQQFPDLHSELNLSSLELGDSALYFCASSVDPGTEAFFGQGTRLTVV.

This clone turned up a few times. This chain joins TRBV6-1 and TRBJ2-5, with a possible D match to TRBD2 (6 bases). CDR3 length equals 15 residues. V was clipped by 1 base and J by 5 bases, with 14 bases between them. Per the germline V gene, CDR1 is MNHNS and CDR2 is SASEGT. CDR3 DNA sequence: TGTGCCAGCAGTGAAGTTGGAGGGAGCAGCGAGACCCAGTACTTC. Protein product: CASSEVGGSSETQYF.

The rearrangement uses TRBV5-6 and TRBJ2-4, with 7 bases lining up with TRBD2. Trimming took 4 bases from V and 3 from J; bases not matched to a gene: 16. The CDR3 is 18 amino acids. Per germline, CDR1 SGHDT and CDR2 YYEEEE. The CDR3, as DNA: TGTGCCAGCAGCAGGGGAGGTTTGCGGGAGACAGTCAAAAACATTCAGTACTTC. It yields the protein CASSRGGLRETVKNIQYF.